The sequence of this TCR beta chain was determined in a study of CXCR4 blockade with PD-1 therapy in pancreatic cancer (dated by TCRdb to the late 2010s). Regarding the study in general: The study combined multiplex immunohistochemistry and TCRbeta immunosequencing of resected pancreatic ductal adenocarcinoma with ex vivo slice culture testing PD-1 and CXCR4 blockade. Two geographically distinct regions were TCR-sequenced from each of roughly 6 tumors to assess intratumoral heterogeneity. Broader findings and caveats from the paper: Because only TCRbeta chains were sequenced, true antigen-specificity overlap of convergent dominant clones was left unconfirmed pending paired alpha-beta single-cell sequencing. Tumors had clonal expansion, with a mean productive clonality of around 0.14 compared with around 0.05 in healthy blood, yet clonality showed no correlation with survival. A strong correlation was found between amino acid clone frequency and the number of distinct nucleotide rearrangements encoding each amino acid clone, suggesting convergent selection by common tumor antigens.

Using the immunoSEQ Assay at Adaptive Biotechnologies, the researchers immunosequenced TCRbeta CDR3 regions from the extracted DNA. The source study handled its data this way. To measure the absolute abundance of each unique TCRbeta CDR3, the sequences were collapsed and filtered. Clonality was defined as 1 minus Pielou's evenness, computed on productive in-frame rearrangements only. Regional overlap was measured by following the top 100 nucleotide rearrangements across paired samples, and the Morisita index was used to compare paired samples with unrelated samples. The immunoSEQ Rearrangement Details tool was used to assess convergence of nucleotide rearrangements onto identical amino acid sequences. The table was pulled from immuneACCESS by TCRdb, which kept in-frame rearrangements only. Such tables lose some clones; where checked, under half of the loss comes from unresolved V genes, and the rest has no known cause. From that table come the V and J calls and clone size; the DNA was used to work out D and trimming. The sample table shows fewer than 800 clones, and 35% to 55% are seen once. In total, the top ten clones hold over 10% of the sample.

The CDR3 runs 17 amino acids, cysteine and phenylalanine included. The DNA shown is the 51-base CDR3, in frame from base 1. This clone has a handful of counts. Its antigen remains unidentified. The sample holds no much larger clone one base away, and base qualities are not on file. None of the patients whose archived tumor blocks were used had received neoadjuvant therapy prior to resection. The preserved-tissue arm of the study used 30 surgical resection samples from roughly 25 previously untreated pancreatic ductal adenocarcinoma patients. For the resection arm, ten 5-micron curls of FFPE tumor adjacent to the multiplex immunohistochemistry slide were used for DNA extraction.

The specimen sequenced was tumor tissue. The clonotype originates from a human donor with pancreatic ductal adenocarcinoma. Here the chain combines TRBV1 and TRBJ2-2; TRBD2 is taken as the D call from the table, unchecked against the DNA. TRBV1 is given as a pseudogene. Here is the DNA: TGCGCCAGCAGTCAACCGGGAGCCCTGTTGAACACCGGGGAGCTGTTTTTT. Translated, it gives CASSQPGALLNTGELFF.